Listed below are T cell receptor beta chains from one sample, sequenced in a study of blood T cell repertoires in COVID-19. Repertoires were generated with immunoSEQ multiplex PCR, while TCRdb's copy carries only in-frame clones and drops some. The sample contains some 500,000 clones, 85% to 90% of which appear only once. The source material was peripheral blood. These receptors were taken from a woman between 45 and 60 years old with COVID-19, enrolled during active disease. Both conserved end residues are part of each CDR3. The D gene is left open where the match is weak. Expanded clones get a size class; other rows say once, few or many, or leave the size out.

D | size | J | V | CDR3 | DNA
NA | NA | TRBJ1-2 | TRBV6-5 | CASRRSPRDYGYTF | TGTGCCAGCAGGCGGTCCCCCCGCGACTATGGCTACACCTTC
NA | NA | TRBJ2-1 | TRBV7-2 | CASSLVRGSYNEQFF | TGTGCCAGCAGCTTAGTTCGGGGGTCCTACAATGAGCAGTTCTTC
NA | NA | TRBJ1-4 | TRBV4-1 | CASTPRQGRDEKLFF | TGCGCCAGCACCCCAAGGCAGGGAAGGGATGAAAAACTGTTTTTT
TRBD1 | NA | TRBJ1-6 | TRBV27 | CASSSRQGAGTPLHF | TGTGCCAGCAGTTCTAGACAGGGGGCAGGTACACCCCTCCACTTT
NA | few | TRBJ2-6 | TRBV7-3 | CASSRTAGSGANVLTF | TGTGCCAGCAGCAGGACCGCAGGGTCTGGGGCCAACGTCCTGACTTTC
NA | NA | TRBJ1-5 | TRBV2 | CASSNSYSNQPQHF | TGTGCCAGCAGCAACAGCTATAGCAATCAGCCCCAGCATTTT
TRBD1 | NA | TRBJ2-3 | TRBV19 | CASSRRTGSTDTQYF | TGTGCCAGTAGCCGACGGACAGGGAGCACAGATACGCAGTATTTT
NA | few | TRBJ1-1 | TRBV6-5 | CASSNEFSLTEAFF | TGTGCCAGCAGCAATGAGTTCTCATTAACTGAAGCTTTCTTT
NA | NA | TRBJ2-3 | TRBV5-1 | CATQGGSTDTQYF | TGCGCCACCCAAGGGGGAAGCACAGATACGCAGTATTTT
NA | NA | TRBJ1-6 | TRBV18 | CASSPRQDNSPLHF | TGTGCCAGCTCACCCCGACAGGACAATTCACCCCTCCACTTT
NA | NA | TRBJ1-1 | TRBV5-6 | CASSSEVGTEAFF | TGTGCCAGCAGCTCCGAGGTGGGCACTGAAGCTTTCTTT
NA | NA | TRBJ1-1 | TRBV19 | CASTSTRGTLNTEAFF | TGTGCCAGTACCTCCACCCGGGGGACGTTGAACACTGAAGCTTTCTTT
TRBD2 | NA | TRBJ2-1 | TRBV6-6 | CASTRTSNSNEQFF | TGTGCCAGCACTCGGACTAGCAACTCCAATGAGCAGTTCTTC
TRBD1 | NA | TRBJ1-1 | TRBV10-1 | CASSESGGATEAFF | TGCGCCAGCAGTGAGTCAGGGGGCGCGACTGAAGCTTTCTTT
NA | NA | TRBJ2-2 | TRBV5-1 | CASSSPLGELFF | TGCGCCAGCAGCTCTCCCCTCGGGGAGCTGTTTTTT
TRBD2 | NA | TRBJ2-1 | TRBV20-1 | CSASPRGTARFF | TGCAGTGCTAGTCCGCGGGGGACCGCACGGTTCTTC
TRBD2 | once | TRBJ2-5 | TRBV5-1 | CASSLTSGANPETQYF | TGCGCCAGCAGCCTGACTAGCGGGGCGAACCCAGAGACCCAGTACTTC
TRBD1 | NA | TRBJ1-1 | TRBV29-1 | CSVVPGTGGAHTEAFF | TGCAGCGTTGTACCCGGGACAGGGGGCGCCCACACTGAAGCTTTCTTT
TRBD2 | NA | TRBJ2-7 | TRBV28 | CASSLAGEEGYEQYF | TGTGCCAGCAGTTTAGCGGGGGAGGAGGGATACGAGCAGTACTTC
TRBD1 | NA | TRBJ2-7 | TRBV15 | CATSIGTASYEQYF | TGTGCCACCAGCATCGGGACAGCCTCCTACGAGCAGTACTTC
NA | NA | TRBJ2-5 | TRBV14 | CASSRQRGTQYF | TGTGCCAGCAGCCGACAACGGGGGACCCAGTACTTC
TRBD2 | once | TRBJ2-3 | TRBV5-1 | CASSLAGITDTQYF | TGCGCCAGCAGTCTAGCGGGGATCACAGATACGCAGTATTTT
TRBD1 | NA | TRBJ1-1 | TRBV30 | CAWSVTGGFTEAFF | TGTGCCTGGAGTGTAACAGGGGGCTTCACTGAAGCTTTCTTT
NA | NA | TRBJ2-6 | TRBV30 | CAWRAGRRSGANVLTF | TGTGCCTGGAGAGCGGGTCGGCGCTCTGGGGCCAACGTCCTGACTTTC
NA | NA | TRBJ2-1 | TRBV2 | CASRQGSYNEQFF | TGTGCCAGCAGGCAGGGATCCTACAATGAGCAGTTCTTC
TRBD1 | NA | TRBJ2-3 | TRBV19 | CASHDRGRGTDTQYF | TGTGCCAGTCATGACAGGGGCCGGGGCACAGATACGCAGTATTTT
TRBD2 | few | TRBJ2-5 | TRBV2 | CASSSSGLAGQEETQYF | TGTGCCAGCAGCTCCTCGGGACTAGCGGGGCAGGAAGAGACCCAGTACTTC
NA | NA | TRBJ1-4 | TRBV19 | CASSGDLGEKLFF | TGTGCCAGTAGCGGGGACTTAGGGGAAAAACTGTTTTTT
NA | NA | TRBJ1-6 | TRBV5-1 | CASSLGQGNSPLHF | TGCGCCAGCAGCTTGGGGCAGGGGAATTCACCCCTCCACTTT
NA | NA | TRBJ1-4 | TRBV3-1/TRBV3-2 | CASSQGRQSNEKLFF | TGTGCCAGCAGCCAAGGGCGGCAGTCTAATGAAAAACTGTTTTTT
NA | NA | TRBJ2-1 | TRBV6-5 | CATGGRHLVQFF | TGTGCCACCGGTGGCCGACATTTAGTGCAGTTCTTC
NA | NA | TRBJ2-5 | TRBV6-5 | CASSRLIRDQETQYF | TGTGCCAGCAGTCGACTAATAAGGGATCAAGAGACCCAGTACTTC
NA | NA | TRBJ1-1 | TRBV18 | CASSPPGGTGNTEAFF | TGTGCCAGCTCACCACCGGGGGGGACTGGAAACACTGAAGCTTTCTTT
NA | NA | TRBJ2-2 | TRBV11-1 | CASSFQGGQNTGELFF | TGTGCCAGCAGCTTCCAGGGGGGCCAGAACACCGGGGAGCTGTTTTTT
TRBD2 | NA | TRBJ2-3 | TRBV5-4 | CASSLGGGDTDTQYF | TGTGCCAGCAGCTTGGGCGGGGGGGATACAGATACGCAGTATTTT
TRBD2 | NA | TRBJ2-3 | TRBV7-2 | CASSLLAGVSTDTQYF | TGTGCCAGCAGCCTACTAGCGGGTGTTAGCACAGATACGCAGTATTTT
NA | NA | TRBJ2-3 | TRBV18 | CASSPTVDTQYF | TGTGCCAGCTCACCCACGGTAGATACGCAGTATTTT
NA | NA | TRBJ2-1 | TRBV11-2 | CASSLVGGTNLNEQFF | TGTGCCAGCAGCTTAGTAGGGGGGACTAACCTCAATGAGCAGTTCTTC
NA | NA | TRBJ1-5 | TRBV6-5 | CASTQGFGQPQHF | TGTGCCAGCACTCAGGGGTTTGGGCAGCCCCAGCATTTT
NA | NA | TRBJ1-3 | TRBV10-3 | CAISESETRGSGNTIYF | TGTGCCATCAGTGAGTCGGAGACAAGGGGCTCGGGAAACACCATATATTTT
NA | once | TRBJ1-1 | TRBV28 | CASSLGMSGSYTEAFF | TGTGCCAGCAGTTTAGGGATGTCGGGATCCTACACTGAAGCTTTCTTT
NA | NA | TRBJ1-4 | TRBV27 | CARWRGANEKLFF | TGTGCCAGGTGGCGAGGCGCTAATGAAAAACTGTTTTTT
TRBD1 | NA | TRBJ2-3 | TRBV10-3 | CAIRAGGLADTQYF | TGTGCCATCAGGGCAGGGGGTCTGGCAGATACGCAGTATTTT
NA | NA | TRBJ1-1 | TRBV19 | CASDPGQRVEAFF | TGTGCCAGTGACCCGGGACAAAGAGTTGAAGCTTTCTTT
NA | NA | TRBJ1-1 | TRBV30 | CACKQPEAFF | TGTGCCTGCAAGCAACCCGAAGCTTTCTTT
NA | NA | TRBJ2-2 | TRBV2 | CASSGQLRGSANTGELFF | TGTGCCAGCAGCGGACAACTCAGGGGCAGCGCGAACACCGGGGAGCTGTTTTTT
NA | NA | TRBJ1-1 | TRBV19 | CASKANTEAFF | TGTGCCAGCAAAGCTAACACTGAAGCTTTCTTT
NA | once | TRBJ2-1 | TRBV2 | CASSGLGGNEQFF | TGTGCCAGCAGTGGACTAGGTGGAAATGAGCAGTTCTTC
NA | NA | TRBJ2-7 | TRBV7-9 | CASSSNPPSDRLSYEQYF | TGTGCCAGCAGCTCAAACCCGCCCTCGGACAGACTCTCCTACGAGCAGTACTTC
NA | NA | TRBJ2-3 | TRBV18 | CASSPRAGISTDTQYF | TGTGCCAGCTCACCGCGAGCGGGCATCAGCACAGATACGCAGTATTTT
NA | once | TRBJ1-1 | TRBV18 | CASSLSQGNTEAFF | TGTGCCAGCTCACTCTCCCAGGGGAACACTGAAGCTTTCTTT
TRBD2 | NA | TRBJ2-1 | TRBV5-1 | CASSLGLAESNEQFF | TGCGCCAGCAGCCTGGGACTAGCGGAATCCAATGAGCAGTTCTTC
TRBD1 | NA | TRBJ1-3 | TRBV19 | CASSLGQNSGNTIYF | TGTGCCAGTAGTCTGGGACAGAACTCTGGAAACACCATATATTTT
NA | NA | TRBJ1-1 | TRBV24-1 | CATSDNRVRNAKAFF | TGTGCCACCAGTGACAACAGGGTGAGGAACGCAAAAGCTTTCTTT
TRBD1 | NA | TRBJ1-2 | TRBV27 | CASSFVGQGDQANYGYTF | TGTGCCAGCAGTTTTGTCGGACAGGGGGATCAAGCTAACTATGGCTACACCTTC
TRBD2 | NA | TRBJ2-3 | TRBV7-6 | CASSLPGTSGAADTQYF | TGTGCCAGCAGCCTTCCCGGGACTAGCGGGGCTGCAGATACGCAGTATTTT
TRBD1 | NA | TRBJ1-4 | TRBV7-3 | CASSSDRGIEKLFF | TGTGCCAGCAGCTCCGACAGGGGGATTGAAAAACTGTTTTTT